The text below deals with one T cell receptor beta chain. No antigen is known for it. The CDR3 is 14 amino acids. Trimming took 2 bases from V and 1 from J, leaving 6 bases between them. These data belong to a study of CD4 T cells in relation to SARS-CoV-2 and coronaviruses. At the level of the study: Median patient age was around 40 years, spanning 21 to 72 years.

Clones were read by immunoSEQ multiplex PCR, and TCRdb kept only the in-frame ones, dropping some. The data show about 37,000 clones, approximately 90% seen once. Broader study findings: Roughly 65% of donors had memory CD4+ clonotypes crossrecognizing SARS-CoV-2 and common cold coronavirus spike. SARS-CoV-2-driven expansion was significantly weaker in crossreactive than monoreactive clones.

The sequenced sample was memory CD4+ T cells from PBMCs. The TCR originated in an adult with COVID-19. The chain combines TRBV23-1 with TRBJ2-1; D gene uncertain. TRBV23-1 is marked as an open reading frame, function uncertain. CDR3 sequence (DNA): TGCGCCAGCAGTCAAGTCAGTTCCTACAATGAGCAGTTCTTC. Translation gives CASSQVSSYNEQFF.